The 18 T cell receptor beta chains below all came from one sample that was sequenced in a study of read filtering for tumor transcriptome and immune sequencing. Molecular barcoded adaptors covering alpha/delta and beta/gamma chains were used on roughly 400 ng RNA. Via MiXCR, TCRdb re-called the reads, giving one row per CDR3 protein. Among 130,000 or so distinct CDR3 sequences listed, roughly 13% were seen once. Sequenced: a population of CD138-negative cells sorted from bone marrow. The source is a donor over 35 with multiple myeloma.

The table lists this clonotype with many counts. The chain is built from TRBV14 and TRBJ2-2; D unclear. Per germline, CDR1 SGHDN and CDR2 FVKESK. V shed 4 bases and J shed 1 base, with 10 bases lying between them. The CDR3 has 15 amino acids. The CDR3 is CASSPRLGNTGELFF. The CDR3, as DNA: TGTGCCAGCAGCCCCCGACTCGGGAACACCGGGGAGCTGTTTTTT.

This clonotype was recorded at least ten times. The J gene is TRBJ2-1, the V gene TRBV3-1, with 10 nucleotides matching TRBD2. CDR1 is LGHDT and CDR2 is YNNKEL in the germline V gene (reference sequence). The trim removed 5 bases at V and 4 bases at J, leaving 8 bases unmatched. CDR3 length: 16 amino acids. The CDR3 DNA sequence: TGTGCCAGCAGCACCTCAGGACTAGCGGTTTACAATGAGCAGTTCTTC. It codes for CASSTSGLAVYNEQFF.

This clonotype showed up many times. This CDR3 is CASSPTSVQYNEQFF. CDR3 coding DNA: TGCGCCAGCAGTCCGACTAGCGTACAATACAATGAGCAGTTCTTC. The J gene is TRBJ2-1, the V gene TRBV10-2; 8 bases line up with TRBD2. The CDR3 has 15 residues. V shed 5 bases, J shed 4 bases, and the junction held 7 bases outside the gene matches. Per the germline V gene, CDR1 is WSHSY and CDR2 is SAAADI.

This clonotype occurred many times. The genes are TRBV7-2 and TRBJ2-3; no reliable D call. CDR1 and CDR2 from the germline V gene are SGHTA and FQGNSA. Trimming removed 6 bases from V and 1 base from J, with 11 bases in between. There are 14 residues in the CDR3. In DNA form, the CDR3 reads TGTGCCAGCAGACCGACATGGGGCACAGATACGCAGTATTTT. This sequence encodes CASRPTWGTDTQYF. Drawing the rest from reference TRBV7-2 and TRBJ2-3, the complete variable domain is GAGVSQSPSNKVTEKGKDVELRCDPISGHTALYWYRQSLGQGLEFLIYFQGNSAPDKSGLPSDRFSAERTGGSVSTLTIQRTQQEDSAVYLCASRPTWGTDTQYFGPGTRLTVL.

There are many counts of this clonotype. The V gene is TRBV11-2, the J gene TRBJ2-7; D gene ambiguous. CDR3 size: 11 residues. With 5 bases removed from V and 3 bases from J, the gap between germline ends came to 5 bases. The germline V gene encodes CDR1 SGHAT and CDR2 FQNNGV. The DNA for the CDR3 is TGTGCCAGCAGCGCCGGCTACGAGCAGTACTTC. Its translation is CASSAGYEQYF.

The chain recombines TRBV29-1 with TRBJ2-5, with TRBD1 as a possible D gene (6 bases). The CDR3 is 13 amino acids. CDR1 and CDR2 (germline): SQVTM, ANQGSEA. With 6 bases removed from V and 4 bases from J, the gap between germline ends came to 15 bases. The CDR3 loop reads CSVLHRVSETQYF. Here the CDR3 DNA reads TGCAGCGTCCTTCACAGGGTTTCAGAGACCCAGTACTTC.

This clonotype was seen a few times. The V call is TRBV20-1, the J call TRBJ2-1; D unresolved. The length of the CDR3 is 11 residues. The V end lost 1 base, the J end lost 10 bases, and 8 bases lay between the germline ends. CDR1 and CDR2 from the germline V gene are DFQATT and SNEGSKA (reference sequence). The CDR3, as DNA: TGCAGTGCTAGAGTTATCTGGGAGCAGTTCTTC. Its translation: CSARVIWEQFF.

This clonotype was counted at least ten times. J is TRBJ2-4 and V is TRBV7-2; D not certain. The length of the CDR3 is 11 residues. Germline V gives CDR1 SGHTA, CDR2 FQGNSA. Trimming pared 6 bases from V and 9 bases from J, leaving 9 bases between. As DNA, the CDR3 is TGTGCCAGCAGTCACCAAGGCATTCAGTACTTC. Translated, it gives CASSHQGIQYF.

This clonotype was recorded a few times. This may arise from a read error, as a much more abundant clone is one base away. Written as DNA, the CDR3 is TGTGCCAGCAGATACTCCTACTCTAGAGATCAGCCCCAGCATTTT. It yields the protein CASRYSYSRDQPQHF. The V call is TRBV6-5, the J call TRBJ1-5; D uncertain. Germline values: CDR1 MNHEY, CDR2 SVGAGI. The CDR3 runs 15 residues.

V gene TRBV12-3 or TRBV12-4 combines with J gene TRBJ1-1; D remains unclear. Trimming pared 7 bases from V and 1 base from J, leaving 7 bases between. CDR3 size: 12 residues. CDR3 region: CASIFGNTEAFF. The CDR3 DNA reads as TGTGCCAGCATTTTCGGGAACACTGAAGCTTTCTTT.

This clonotype was counted ten times or more. V gene TRBV6-4 combines with J gene TRBJ2-6, with D tentatively TRBD1 (6 bases). The germline gives CDR1 MRHNA, CDR2 SNTAGT. There are 15 residues in the CDR3. With 5 bases removed from V and 4 bases from J, the gap between germline ends came to 12 bases. CDR3 residues: CASSTTGTGANVLTF. The CDR3 bases are TGTGCCAGCAGTACTACAGGGACCGGGGCCAACGTCCTGACTTTC.

This clonotype was seen ten or more times. V gene TRBV19 combines with J gene TRBJ2-1; TRBD2 aligns across 11 bases. The trim removed 2 bases at V and 1 base at J, leaving 1 base unmatched. Germline V lookup: CDR1 LNHDA, CDR2 SQIVND (reference sequence). The CDR3 covers 16 residues. CDR3: CASSITSGRSYNEQFF. The CDR3 DNA is TGTGCCAGTAGTATAACTAGCGGGAGATCCTACAATGAGCAGTTCTTC.

Details on this clonotype: Given a much more abundant clone one base away, this may be a read error. The chain combines TRBV10-3 with TRBJ2-3; D gene ambiguous. Germline V gene sequence: CDR1 ENHRY, CDR2 SYGVKD. The CDR3 contains 12 residues. CDR3 DNA sequence: TGTGCCGTCAGTGACCGTCTAGATACGCAGTATTTT. This encodes CAVSDRLDTQYF.

On this clonotype: This clone may be a read error of a much larger clone one base away. This is likely a read error, given that the CDR3 carries no conserved phenylalanine or tryptophan at its end. The chain uses TRBV5-1 and TRBJ2-7; maybe TRBD1 (5 bases). V was clipped by 3 bases and J by 5 bases, with 15 bases between them. Per the germline V gene, CDR1 is SGHRS and CDR2 is YFSETQ. The length of the CDR3 is 14 residues. The CDR3 is CASSSPLDNHEQYL. CDR3 DNA sequence: TGCGCCAGCAGCTCCCCCCTGGACAACCACGAGCAGTACCTC.

With respect to this clonotype: Possible read error: a much larger clone is one base away. This chain connects TRBV10-3 to TRBJ2-3, with a weak D call TRBD1 (6 bases). The DNA end is more similar to TRBJ1-5, so the J call may be wrong. The CDR3 extends over 13 amino acids. Germline CDR1 is ENHRY and CDR2 is SYGVKD. The CDR3 region has the DNA TGTGCCATGGGGGGCGGTCCCACAGATACGCAGCATTTT. Its protein product is CAMGGGPTDTQHF.

In its sample, this clonotype was seen many times. The chain has TRBV5-5 and TRBJ1-2; no clear D gene. Germline V gene lookup returns CDR1 SGHKS and CDR2 YYEKEE (reference sequence). The CDR3 totals 12 residues. Trimming pared 2 bases from V and 3 bases from J, leaving 5 bases between. The CDR3 region has the DNA TGTGCCAGCAGCTTAACGGACTATGGCTACACCTTC. This gives the protein CASSLTDYGYTF.

In its sample, this clonotype was seen many times. The chain combines TRBV7-6 with TRBJ2-5; no reliable D call. From germline, CDR1 is SGHVS and CDR2 FNYEAQ. V lost 1 base to trimming and J lost 5 bases, with 14 bases between them. CDR3 length: 15 amino acids. This CDR3 reads CASSLVATAVETQYF. The CDR3 DNA reads as TGTGCCAGCAGCTTAGTGGCGACGGCTGTGGAGACCCAGTACTTC. The whole variable domain, remainder taken from reference TRBV7-6 and TRBJ2-5, is GAGVSQSPRYKVTKRGQDVALRCDPISGHVSLYWYRQALGQGPEFLTYFNYEAQQDKSGLPNDRFSAERPEGSISTLTIQRTEQRDSAMYRCASSLVATAVETQYFGPGTRLLVL.

This clonotype was picked up many times. Since the CDR3 does not end with the conserved phenylalanine or tryptophan, this likely comes from a read error. The chain couples TRBV29-1 to TRBJ2-1; D possibly corresponds to TRBD2 (6 bases). With 7 bases removed from V and 3 bases from J, the gap between germline ends came to 25 bases. Looked up from germline, CDR1 is SQVTM and CDR2 is ANQGSEA. This CDR3 is 17 amino acids long. The CDR3 sequence is CSALFASPRAGYNEQFL. In nucleotides, the CDR3 is TGCAGCGCCCTCTTTGCGTCCCCCCGAGCGGGCTACAATGAGCAGTTCCTC.